A selection of T cell receptor beta chains follows, all from one sample in a study of cytomegalovirus exposure and HLA in healthy donors. Assay used: immunoSEQ multiplex PCR; TCRdb lists only in-frame clones, some missing. Among over 120,000 clones listed, about 94% were seen once. What was sequenced was PBMCs. These TCRs come from a man younger than 35 in good health and CMV-seropositive. CDR3s include the opening cysteine and the closing phenylalanine or tryptophan. Fields, in order: CDR3 protein, CDR3 DNA, J gene, D gene, clone size, V gene. The D gene is left open where the match is weak. A clone size is listed for some rows: how often the clone was seen (once, few, many), or a class if it is expanded.

cdr3_aa: CASSYGQGTEAFF
cdr3_nt: TGTGCCAGCAGTTACGGACAGGGCACTGAAGCTTTCTTT
j_call: TRBJ1-1
d_call: TRBD1
clone_size: .
v_call: TRBV6-5

cdr3_aa: CASSLDSNYGYTF
cdr3_nt: TGTGCCAGCAGCTTAGACAGCAACTATGGCTACACCTTC
j_call: TRBJ1-2
d_call: .
clone_size: .
v_call: TRBV7-8

cdr3_aa: CASSLVAYNTGELFF
cdr3_nt: TGCGCCAGCAGCTTGGTAGCGTACAACACCGGGGAGCTGTTTTTT
j_call: TRBJ2-2
d_call: .
clone_size: .
v_call: TRBV5-1

cdr3_aa: CASSSRQGWSYEQYF
cdr3_nt: TGTGCCAGCTCATCCCGACAGGGATGGTCCTACGAGCAGTACTTC
j_call: TRBJ2-7
d_call: TRBD1
clone_size: .
v_call: TRBV18

cdr3_aa: CASSLLAGGSDTQYF
cdr3_nt: TGTGCCAGCAGCTTACTAGCGGGAGGGAGTGATACGCAGTATTTT
j_call: TRBJ2-3
d_call: TRBD2
clone_size: .
v_call: TRBV7-8

cdr3_aa: CASSEASGSTEAFF
cdr3_nt: TGTGCCAGCAGTGAAGCGTCGGGGTCCACTGAAGCTTTCTTT
j_call: TRBJ1-1
d_call: .
clone_size: once
v_call: TRBV6-1

cdr3_aa: CASSEISGLSDTQYF
cdr3_nt: TGCGCCAGCAGTGAAATTAGCGGGTTGTCAGATACGCAGTATTTT
j_call: TRBJ2-3
d_call: TRBD2
clone_size: few
v_call: TRBV10-2

cdr3_aa: CASSTGTSGFSYNEQFF
cdr3_nt: TGCGCCAGCAGCACAGGGACTAGCGGGTTCTCCTACAATGAGCAGTTCTTC
j_call: TRBJ2-1
d_call: TRBD2
clone_size: .
v_call: TRBV5-1

cdr3_aa: CASSVYGGGDNEQFF
cdr3_nt: TGTGCCAGTAGTGTGTACGGGGGGGGAGACAATGAGCAGTTCTTC
j_call: TRBJ2-1
d_call: TRBD2
clone_size: .
v_call: TRBV19

cdr3_aa: CASSPGGAVSTDTQYF
cdr3_nt: TGCGCCAGCAGCCCCGGTGGAGCGGTAAGCACAGATACGCAGTATTTT
j_call: TRBJ2-3
d_call: .
clone_size: .
v_call: TRBV5-1

cdr3_aa: CASSPIEDSEAFF
cdr3_nt: TGTGCCAGCTCACCAATAGAGGACTCTGAAGCTTTCTTT
j_call: TRBJ1-1
d_call: .
clone_size: .
v_call: TRBV18

cdr3_aa: CASSPPIRPRDYGYTF
cdr3_nt: TGTGCCAGCAGCCCTCCCATTCGGCCGAGGGATTATGGCTACACCTTC
j_call: TRBJ1-2
d_call: .
clone_size: .
v_call: TRBV28

cdr3_aa: CASSLRTSGTTDTQYF
cdr3_nt: TGTGCCAGCAGTTTGCGGACTAGCGGTACCACAGATACGCAGTATTTT
j_call: TRBJ2-3
d_call: TRBD2
clone_size: .
v_call: TRBV13